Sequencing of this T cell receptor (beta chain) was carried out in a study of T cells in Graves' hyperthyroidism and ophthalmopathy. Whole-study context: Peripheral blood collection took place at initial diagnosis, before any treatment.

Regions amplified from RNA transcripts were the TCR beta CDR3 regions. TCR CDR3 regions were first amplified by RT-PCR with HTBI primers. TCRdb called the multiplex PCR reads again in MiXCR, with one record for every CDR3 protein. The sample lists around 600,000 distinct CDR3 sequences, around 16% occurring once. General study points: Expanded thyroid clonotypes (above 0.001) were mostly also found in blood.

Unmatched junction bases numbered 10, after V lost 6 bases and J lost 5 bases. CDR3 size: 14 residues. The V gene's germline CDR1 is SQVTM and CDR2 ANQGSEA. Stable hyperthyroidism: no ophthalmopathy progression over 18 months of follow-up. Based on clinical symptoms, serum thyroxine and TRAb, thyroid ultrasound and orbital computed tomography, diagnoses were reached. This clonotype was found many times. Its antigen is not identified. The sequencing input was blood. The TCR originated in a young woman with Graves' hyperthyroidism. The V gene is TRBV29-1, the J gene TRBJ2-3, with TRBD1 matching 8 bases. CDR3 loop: CSVVPQGAGDTQYF. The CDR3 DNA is TGCAGCGTGGTACCTCAGGGGGCCGGAGATACGCAGTATTTT.